Below, 15 T cell receptor beta chains from the same sample are listed, as sequenced in a study of blood T cells in healthy people across ages. Primed by a sample-barcoded 5' primer and a J-beta primer mix, a second PCR proceeded for about 6 to 11 cycles. One entry per CDR3 protein results from TCRdb running MiXCR on the 5' RACE reads. The data show around 1,000,000 distinct CDR3 sequences, around 27% seen once. These data were also reused for a study on T cells of mothers and their children.

Sequenced sample: blood. The receptor set was obtained from a girl aged 2-9 years in good health.

The chain links TRBV29-1 to TRBJ2-1, with D possibly TRBD2 on 6 matching bases. This CDR3 region has 14 residues. Trimming left V 3 bases short and J 4 bases short, with 13 bases between. Germline values: CDR1 SQVTM, CDR2 ANQGSEA. This CDR3 reads CSVDGSGKYNEQFF. CDR3 DNA: TGCAGCGTTGACGGTAGCGGAAAGTACAATGAGCAGTTCTTC.

This clonotype was observed a handful of times. The chain combines TRBV7-2 with TRBJ2-7; TRBD1 matches at 8 bases. CDR1 and CDR2 from the germline V gene are SGHTA and FQGNSA. J gave up 3 bases and V 4 bases, and 11 bases lay outside the gene matches. The CDR3 sequence is 16 residues long. In nucleotides, the CDR3 is TGTGCCAGCAGCTCCCGGCCCGCGACAGGGGACTACGAGCAGTACTTC. Its translation: CASSSRPATGDYEQYF.

The CDR3 region is CASVGWSPSNEQFF. In DNA, the CDR3 is TGTGCCAGCGTTGGTTGGAGCCCGAGCAATGAGCAGTTCTTC. The chain combines TRBV12-3 or TRBV12-4 with TRBJ2-1; D not resolved. CDR3 length: 14 amino acids. Deletions cut 8 bases from V and 6 bases from J, with 17 bases between.

A few counts support this clonotype. V gene TRBV5-1 combines with J gene TRBJ2-7, with 7 bases that match TRBD2. There are 12 residues in the CDR3. Trimming removed 6 bases from V and 6 bases from J; junction bases left unmatched: 6. The germline CDR1 and CDR2 sequences are SGHRS and YFSETQ. CDR3 protein: CASNFAGVEQYF. CDR3 coding DNA: TGCGCCAGCAACTTCGCGGGAGTCGAGCAGTACTTC.

The chain has TRBV20-1 and TRBJ2-1; tentatively, D is TRBD2 (6 bases). Germline V gene data show CDR1 as DFQATT and CDR2 as SNEGSKA (reference sequence). CDR3 size: 15 residues. Trimming stripped 1 base from V and 5 bases from J, with 15 bases between. The CDR3 nucleotides are TGCAGTGCTAGAGCGTACGGACTACTCCACAATGAGCAGTTCTTC. Protein: CSARAYGLLHNEQFF.

This clonotype occurred a few times. This chain joins TRBV29-1 and TRBJ1-2; D unresolved. The CDR3 covers 11 residues. Trimming cost V 6 bases and J 9 bases, with 14 bases left between them. Germline V gene lookup returns CDR1 SQVTM and CDR2 ANQGSEA. CDR3 sequence (DNA): TGCAGCGTCGGCTCAGTAGAGCGCTACACCTTC. The encoded protein is CSVGSVERYTF.

The chain recombines TRBV20-1 with TRBJ2-3, with TRBD1 identical over 8 bases. The CDR3 consists of 15 residues. With V trimmed by 1 base and J by 4 bases, 7 bases remained unmatched. Germline CDR1 and CDR2: DFQATT and SNEGSKA (reference sequence). The DNA of the CDR3 is TGCAGTGCTAGAGTAGAGTCGGACAGGGCAGATACGCAGTATTTT. This translates into CSARVESDRADTQYF.

There are a few counts of this clonotype. With a much larger clone just one base away, this may be a read error. J is TRBJ2-7 and V is TRBV12-3 or TRBV12-4; possibly TRBD1 or TRBD2 for D (5 bases each). The CDR3 covers 12 residues. DNA of the CDR3: TGTGTCAGCAGTTTTGGGGGTGGGGAGCAGTACTTC. Amino acid sequence: CVSSFGGGEQYF.

V gene TRBV7-9 combines with J gene TRBJ2-7, with 9 bases identical to TRBD2. Looked up from germline, CDR1 is SEHNR and CDR2 is FQNEAQ (reference sequence). The J segment lost 2 bases and the V segment lost 5 bases, leaving 10 bases of the junction unmatched. CDR3 length: 16 residues. In DNA form, the CDR3 reads TGTGCCAGCAGCCCCGCCCTAGCGGGACTTACCTACGAGCAGTACTTC. Translation gives CASSPALAGLTYEQYF.

The genes are TRBV5-1 and TRBJ2-7, with D tentatively TRBD1 (6 bases). This CDR3 contains 14 residues. The V end was cut by 0 bases, the J end by 5 bases, with 12 bases between. The germline V gene encodes CDR1 SGHRS and CDR2 YFSETQ. The CDR3: CASSLEGHRNEQYF. CDR3 DNA: TGCGCCAGCAGCTTGGAGGGACATAGAAACGAGCAGTACTTC.

The chain employs TRBV6-1 and TRBJ2-1, with 7 bases that match TRBD1. Losses at the gene ends were 6 bases for V and 9 bases for J; bases not matched to a gene: 5. CDR1 is MNHNS, CDR2 SASEGT, per germline. This CDR3 contains 12 residues. The CDR3 region is CASRRGLTEQFF. CDR3 bases: TGTGCCAGCAGAAGGGGGCTGACTGAGCAGTTCTTC.

The V call is TRBV27, the J call TRBJ1-2; D not resolved. V lost 3 bases to trimming and J lost 6 bases, with 11 bases between them. Germline CDR1 and CDR2: MNHEY and SMNVEV (reference sequence). The CDR3 sequence is 13 residues long. The DNA for the CDR3 is TGTGCCAGCAGTTTTTTATCGGGGAATGGCTACACCTTC. Translation gives CASSFLSGNGYTF.

This rearrangement joins TRBV29-1 to TRBJ1-2; 10 bases fit TRBD1. The CDR3 covers 14 residues. The V gene end was trimmed by 7 bases and the J gene end by 6 bases; junction bases not matched to a gene: 11. Germline CDR1 reads SQVTM; CDR2 reads ANQGSEA. The CDR3 sequence is CSAGIRDRGHGYTF. In DNA, the CDR3 is TGCAGCGCAGGTATTCGGGACAGGGGCCATGGCTACACCTTC.

This rearrangement joins TRBV29-1 to TRBJ1-1; D remains unclear. V shed 4 bases and J shed 5 bases, with 8 bases lying between them. CDR1 and CDR2 (germline): SQVTM, ANQGSEA. The CDR3 contains 11 residues. CDR3 in amino acids: CSVASGTEAFF. CDR3 DNA: TGCAGCGTTGCGAGTGGAACTGAAGCTTTCTTT.

This chain uses TRBV29-1 with TRBJ2-1; 10 bases map to TRBD2. The CDR3 runs to 18 residues. The J segment lost 1 base and the V segment lost 1 base, leaving 10 bases of the junction unmatched. Germline V CDR1 and CDR2: SQVTM, ANQGSEA. The CDR3 nucleotides read TGCAGCGTTGAAGGGGGGTCTAGCGGGAGAACATCCTACAATGAGCAGTTCTTC. Its translation is CSVEGGSSGRTSYNEQFF.